These T cell receptor beta chains were read from a single sample in a study of beta chain features in type 1 diabetes. Here immunoSEQ multiplex PCR was the method, and the copy in TCRdb shows in-frame clones only, minus some. The data show tens of thousands of clones, roughly 41% seen once. Specimen: Tregs from blood. These receptors were obtained from a man aged 25-45 years with type 1 diabetes. CDR3s include the opening cysteine and the closing phenylalanine or tryptophan. D genes are given only for firm matches. Part of the rows lack a size; the others show once, few, many or a class for expanded clones.

>TRBJ2-7|NA|TRBV9|NA
CASSVVGDISYEEQYF
TGTGCCAGCAGCGTAGTGGGAGACATATCTTACGAAGAGCAGTACTTC
>TRBJ1-2|NA|TRBV27|NA
CASSYTGYGYGYTF
TGTGCCAGCAGTTATACAGGGTACGGCTATGGCTACACCTTC
>TRBJ2-2|TRBD2|TRBV9|NA
CASSVGLAGAGTGELFF
TGTGCCAGCAGCGTAGGACTTGCGGGAGCGGGAACCGGGGAGCTGTTTTTT
>TRBJ2-3|NA|TRBV2|NA
CATSEDLTDTQYF
TGTGCCACATCGGAGGACCTCACAGATACGCAGTATTTT
>TRBJ1-5|NA|TRBV4-1|NA
CASSQDSNQPQHF
TGCGCCAGCAGCCAAGATTCAAATCAGCCCCAGCATTTT
>TRBJ1-5|NA|TRBV19|few
CASSSGKWTEGNNQPQHF
TGTGCCAGTAGTAGTGGGAAATGGACGGAGGGAAACAATCAGCCCCAGCATTTT
>TRBJ1-5|NA|TRBV25-1|once
CASSAGGNQPQHF
TGTGCCAGCAGTGCAGGTGGCAATCAGCCCCAGCATTTT
>TRBJ2-1|TRBD2|TRBV19|NA
CASSIQYASGSVDEQFF
TGTGCCAGTAGTATCCAGTACGCTAGCGGGAGTGTCGATGAGCAGTTCTTC
>TRBJ1-5|NA|TRBV7-6|NA
CASSLASGFNQPQHF
TGTGCCAGCAGCTTAGCGTCAGGGTTCAATCAGCCCCAGCATTTT
>TRBJ1-2|NA|TRBV7-2|NA
CASSTYDSKRKGYTF
TGTGCCAGCAGTACCTACGACAGCAAGAGGAAGGGCTACACCTTC
>TRBJ1-1|NA|TRBV28|NA
CASTEFGSGTEAFF
TGTGCCAGCACCGAGTTTGGTTCGGGCACTGAAGCTTTCTTT
>TRBJ1-5|TRBD1|TRBV6-6|few
CASRSGTDQPQHF
TGTGCCAGCAGGTCCGGGACAGATCAGCCCCAGCATTTT
>TRBJ2-1|NA|TRBV7-4|NA
CASSLSTPREFF
TGTGCCAGCAGCTTATCTACTCCCCGCGAGTTCTTC
>TRBJ2-6|NA|TRBV27|few
CASSFQGANVLTF
TGTGCCAGCAGTTTCCAGGGGGCCAACGTCCTGACTTTC
>TRBJ2-1|TRBD2|TRBV15|NA
CATSRGTSGSSDEQFF
TGTGCCACCAGCAGAGGAACTAGCGGGAGTAGCGATGAGCAGTTCTTC
>TRBJ1-2|NA|TRBV2|few
CASSRDRIYGYTF
TGTGCCAGCAGCCGCGACAGGATCTATGGCTACACCTTC
>TRBJ2-2|NA|TRBV6-1|NA
CASLEGNTGELFF
TGTGCCAGCCTGGAGGGAAACACCGGGGAGCTGTTTTTT
>TRBJ2-7|TRBD1|TRBV7-3|many
CASSLGGRGTDEQYF
TGTGCCAGCAGCTTAGGGGGCAGGGGGACGGACGAGCAGTACTTC
>TRBJ2-3|TRBD2|TRBV5-1|NA
CASSGGLAGGPDTQYF
TGCGCCAGCAGCGGGGGACTAGCGGGAGGGCCAGATACGCAGTATTTT
>TRBJ2-7|NA|TRBV14|few
CASSQDLGGPLYEQYF
TGTGCCAGCAGCCAAGATTTGGGGGGGCCCCTCTACGAGCAGTACTTC
>TRBJ1-1|TRBD1|TRBV29-1|NA
CSAAGTGGGLTEAFF
TGCAGCGCAGCCGGGACAGGGGGGGGACTCACTGAAGCTTTCTTT
>TRBJ2-7|NA|TRBV9|NA
CASSVSSKLTYEQYF
TGTGCCAGCAGCGTAAGTTCGAAGCTCACCTACGAGCAGTACTTC
>TRBJ2-5|NA|TRBV15|NA
CATSRDRGRRLFETQYF
TGTGCCACCAGCAGAGATCGAGGGAGAAGGCTTTTCGAGACCCAGTACTTC
>TRBJ1-5|TRBD1|TRBV28|NA
CASSIRDRGTSNQPQHF
TGTGCCAGCAGCATCCGGGACAGGGGTACGAGCAATCAGCCCCAGCATTTT
>TRBJ2-5|NA|TRBV11-3|NA
CASSFGRAGTQYF
TGTGCCAGCAGCTTTGGCAGGGCAGGGACCCAGTACTTC
>TRBJ2-5|TRBD2|TRBV10-3|NA
CAISERGGAETQYF
TGTGCCATCAGTGAGCGCGGGGGAGCCGAGACCCAGTACTTC
>TRBJ2-3|TRBD2|TRBV6-1|NA
CASSEWGRGLLAGSFTTQYF
TGTGCCAGCAGTGAATGGGGAAGGGGCCTACTAGCGGGAAGTTTTACTACGCAGTATTTT
>TRBJ1-2|NA|TRBV6-1|once
CASMGPGEDGYTF
TGTGCCAGCATGGGGCCCGGGGAGGATGGCTACACCTTC
>TRBJ1-2|NA|TRBV6-1|NA
CASSERGVYGYTF
TGTGCCAGCAGTGAAAGGGGTGTCTATGGCTACACCTTC
>TRBJ2-5|TRBD2|TRBV29-1|NA
CSVEEGTSGETQYF
TGCAGCGTTGAAGAAGGGACTAGCGGGGAGACCCAGTACTTC
>TRBJ2-7|NA|TRBV28|NA
CASSHSAGEQYF
TGTGCCAGCAGTCATAGCGCGGGGGAGCAGTACTTC
>TRBJ2-7|NA|TRBV2|NA
CASSESWGGYEQYF
TGTGCCAGCAGTGAATCATGGGGAGGCTACGAGCAGTACTTC
>TRBJ2-7|TRBD2|TRBV4-3|few
CASSRTTSGSIHEQYF
TGCGCCAGCAGCCGCACAACTAGCGGGAGCATCCACGAGCAGTACTTC
>TRBJ1-2|TRBD1|TRBV5-4|once
CASSSPTGGLGYGYTF
TGTGCCAGCAGCTCCCCGACAGGGGGTCTAGGTTATGGCTACACCTTC
>TRBJ1-2|TRBD1|TRBV6-1|once
CATSQGEGGYTF
TGTGCCACATCCCAGGGGGAAGGTGGCTACACCTTC
>TRBJ2-7|NA|TRBV25-1|NA
CASSISYEQYF
TGTGCCAGCAGTATCAGCTACGAGCAGTACTTC
>TRBJ2-7|NA|TRBV10-2|NA
CASEYSGLGEQYF
TGCGCCAGTGAATATAGCGGCCTCGGGGAGCAGTACTTC
>TRBJ1-5|NA|TRBV6-1|NA
CASSERAFTQPQHF
TGTGCCAGCAGTGAGAGGGCTTTCACTCAGCCCCAGCATTTT
>TRBJ2-7|TRBD2|TRBV7-2|few
CASSLGGLAGGSSYEQYF
TGTGCCAGCAGCTTAGGCGGACTAGCGGGAGGGAGCTCCTACGAGCAGTACTTC
>TRBJ2-1|NA|TRBV2|NA
CASSDAYGSYNEQFF
TGTGCCAGCAGTGACGCCTACGGCTCCTACAATGAGCAGTTCTTC
>TRBJ2-2|NA|TRBV2|few
CASTLKTNTGELFF
TGTGCCAGCACACTAAAGACGAACACCGGGGAGCTGTTTTTT
>TRBJ2-7|NA|TRBV7-9|few
CASKDRQASEEQYF
TGTGCCAGCAAAGATCGGCAGGCTAGCGAGGAGCAGTACTTC
>TRBJ2-1|NA|TRBV28|NA
CASSVTTYNEQFF
TGTGCCAGCAGTGTAACTACTTACAATGAGCAGTTCTTC
>TRBJ2-7|TRBD2|TRBV9|NA
CASSRRTSGEQYF
TGTGCCAGCAGCAGGCGGACTAGCGGAGAGCAGTACTTC
>TRBJ2-2|NA|TRBV2|few
CASLREAGTGELFF
TGTGCCAGCTTAAGGGAGGCGGGGACCGGGGAGCTGTTTTTT
>TRBJ1-2|TRBD1|TRBV28|NA
CASSSSGTGGRENGYTF
TGTGCCAGCAGTTCCTCCGGGACAGGGGGACGCGAGAATGGCTACACCTTC
>TRBJ1-5|TRBD1|TRBV19|NA
CASNHLGQAGDQPQHF
TGTGCCAGTAATCATCTTGGACAGGCCGGGGACCAGCCCCAGCATTTT
>TRBJ1-5|NA|TRBV18|few
CASSPTSVRGDQPQHF
TGTGCCAGCTCACCCACCTCCGTACGGGGGGACCAGCCCCAGCATTTT
>TRBJ2-5|TRBD1|TRBV6-5|NA
CASSLQGARQYF
TGTGCCAGCAGTCTACAGGGGGCCAGGCAGTACTTC
>TRBJ1-1|NA|TRBV7-3|few
CASSLTGGTEAFF
TGTGCCAGCAGCCTGACGGGGGGAACCGAAGCTTTCTTT
>TRBJ1-5|NA|TRBV28|once
CASSLTGINQPQHF
TGTGCCAGCAGTTTAACGGGAATTAATCAGCCCCAGCATTTT
>TRBJ1-2|NA|TRBV5-8|NA
CASGWFVSNYGYTF
TGTGCCAGCGGTTGGTTTGTGAGTAACTATGGCTACACCTTC